These 14 T cell receptor beta chains originate from one sample sequenced in a study of blood T cell repertoires in COVID-19. Repertoires were generated with immunoSEQ multiplex PCR, while TCRdb's copy carries only in-frame clones and drops some. The sample includes under 450,000 clones, approximately 89% seen only once; the top ten take approximately 1.2%. The sequenced material came from PBMCs or T cells enriched from blood (not recorded which). The source of these receptors is a man under 40 who had recovered from COVID-19.

The chain joins TRBV7-9 to TRBJ1-4; TRBD1 matches at 8 bases. There are 15 residues in the CDR3. Per germline, CDR1 SEHNR and CDR2 FQNEAQ (reference sequence). The V and J ends lost 5 bases and 6 bases, in that order; junction bases with no gene match: 8. In DNA, the CDR3 is TGTGCCAGCAGCATCGACAGGGGACATGATGAAAAACTGTTTTTT. Protein: CASSIDRGHDEKLFF.

V usage is TRBV14 and J usage is TRBJ2-1; D ambiguous. CDR1 is SGHDN, CDR2 FVKESK, per germline. The CDR3 is 11 amino acids. The V end was cut by 3 bases, the J end by 10 bases, with 7 bases between. The CDR3 sequence is CASSQRNEQFF. The CDR3 nucleotides are TGTGCCAGCAGCCAGAGAAACGAGCAGTTCTTC.

The chain employs TRBV13 and TRBJ1-2, with D hard to call. Germline CDR1 and CDR2: PRHDT and FYEKMQ (reference sequence). The CDR3 is 14 residues long. Trimming removed 4 bases at V and 8 bases at J, with 17 bases between. The CDR3 DNA reads as TGTGCCAGCAGCTCGGCGGGAGAGAAGCGCGGCTACACCTTC. Translating it yields CASSSAGEKRGYTF.

The CDR3, as DNA: TGTGCCAGTAGCCACACGACAGCCCTCTATGGCTACACCTTC. Its protein product is CASSHTTALYGYTF. The rearrangement joins TRBV19 to TRBJ1-2; a weak D match, TRBD1 (5 bases). V was shortened by 6 bases and J by 4 bases, with 15 bases between the two germline ends. CDR1 and CDR2 (germline): LNHDA, SQIVND (reference sequence). The CDR3 is 14 residues long.

This rearrangement joins TRBV5-1 to TRBJ1-2; the D gene is possibly TRBD1 (6 bases). Trimming cost V 0 bases and J 7 bases, with 13 bases left between them. Germline lookup yields CDR1 SGHRS and CDR2 YFSETQ. The CDR3 sequence is 14 residues long. In nucleotides, the CDR3 is TGCGCCAGCAGCTTGGTGGGGGCGCAGTCTGGCTACACCTTC. Protein: CASSLVGAQSGYTF.

The chain carries TRBV30 and TRBJ1-5, with 10 bases fitting TRBD1. J gave up 6 bases and V 3 bases, and 5 bases lay outside the gene matches. The CDR3 consists of 14 residues. Germline CDR1 GTSNPN, CDR2 SVGIG (reference sequence). CDR3 bases: TGTGCCTGGAGGGGACAGGGGATAGGTCAGCCCCAGCATTTT. It encodes CAWRGQGIGQPQHF.

The chain recombines TRBV6-6 with TRBJ1-4; D unresolved. The CDR3 sequence is 13 residues long. Per the germline V gene, CDR1 is MNHNY and CDR2 is SVGAGI (reference sequence). V lost 0 bases to trimming and J lost 14 bases, with 13 bases between them. The CDR3 region is CASSYSPDQALFF. CDR3 DNA: TGTGCCAGCAGTTACTCTCCTGATCAGGCTCTGTTTTTT.

This clone has more than one count but fewer than ten. V gene TRBV2 combines with J gene TRBJ1-6; D is possibly TRBD1 (6 bases). Trimming stripped 8 bases from V and 4 bases from J, with 15 bases between. CDR1 and CDR2 (germline): SNHLY, FYNNEI. The CDR3 extends over 15 amino acids. CDR3 coding DNA: TGTGCCAGCCTCCGGGACAAATCTTATAATTCACCCCTCCACTTT. Translation gives CASLRDKSYNSPLHF. The full variable domain, in which reference TRBV2 and TRBJ1-6 provide the parts outside the CDR3, is EPEVTQTPSHQVTQMGQEVILRCVPISNHLYFYWYRQILGQKVEFLVSFYNNEISEKSEIFDDQFSVERPDGSNFTLKIRSTKLEDSAMYFCASLRDKSYNSPLHFGNGTRLTVT.

The J gene is TRBJ2-3, the V gene TRBV30; the D gene is possibly TRBD2 (6 bases). This CDR3 comprises 15 residues. V was trimmed by 2 bases and J by 0 bases, leaving 12 bases between them. Germline V gene sequence: CDR1 GTSNPN, CDR2 SVGIG (reference sequence). The CDR3 sequence is CAWSPLASSTDTQYF. The CDR3 DNA reads as TGTGCCTGGAGTCCCCTAGCGTCTAGCACAGATACGCAGTATTTT.

The V call is TRBV3-1 (or the pseudogene TRBV3-2), the J call TRBJ1-5; D unresolved. This CDR3 contains 13 residues. In germline, CDR1 is LGHDT, CDR2 YNNKEL (reference sequence). V was clipped by 1 base and J by 10 bases, with 11 bases between them. The CDR3 loop reads CASSQGGGSPQHF. The CDR3 DNA follows: TGTGCCAGCAGCCAAGGGGGAGGGTCACCCCAGCATTTT.

The chain carries TRBV18 and TRBJ2-2; D might be TRBD1 (5 bases). Between the trimmed V and J ends, which lost 6 bases and 1 base, there was a span of 9 bases. The CDR3 has 14 amino acids. The germline V gene has CDR1 KGHSH and CDR2 LQKENI. CDR3 loop: CASSRTGNTGELFF. As DNA, the CDR3 is TGTGCCAGCTCGCGTACAGGGAACACCGGGGAGCTGTTTTTT.

The chain links TRBV13 to TRBJ1-3; TRBD1 matches 9 bases. Germline V gives CDR1 PRHDT, CDR2 FYEKMQ (reference sequence). With V trimmed by 1 base and J by 0 bases, 7 bases remained unmatched. The CDR3 loop spans 18 amino acids. CDR3 in amino acids: CASSLATGGPVSGNTIYF. DNA of the CDR3: TGTGCCAGCAGCTTAGCGACAGGGGGTCCCGTCTCTGGAAACACCATATATTTT.

This clone was counted a single time. V is TRBV15 and J is TRBJ1-1; D remains unclear. The CDR3 is 12 residues long. The V end lost 0 bases, the J end lost 12 bases, and 11 bases lay between the germline ends. The germline V gene encodes CDR1 LNHNV and CDR2 YYDKDF (reference sequence). In DNA form, the CDR3 reads TGTGCCACCAGCAGAGATCGGGGTGAGACTTTCTTT. Translation: CATSRDRGETFF. Filled out from reference TRBV15 and TRBJ1-1, the complete variable domain reads DAMVIQNPRYQVTQFGKPVTLSCSQTLNHNVMYWYQQKSSQAPKLLFHYYDKDFNNEADTPDNFQSRRPNTSFCFLDIRSPGLGDTAMYLCATSRDRGETFFGQGTRLTVV.

This chain joins TRBV7-2 and TRBJ1-5, with D possibly being TRBD1 (6 bases). This CDR3 spans 15 amino acids. V was trimmed by 5 bases and J by 3 bases, leaving 14 bases between them. Looked up from germline, CDR1 is SGHTA and CDR2 is FQGNSA. For the CDR3, the DNA is TGTGCCAGCAGCCCAAGTGGACAGTACAATCAGCCCCAGCATTTT. Translating it yields CASSPSGQYNQPQHF.